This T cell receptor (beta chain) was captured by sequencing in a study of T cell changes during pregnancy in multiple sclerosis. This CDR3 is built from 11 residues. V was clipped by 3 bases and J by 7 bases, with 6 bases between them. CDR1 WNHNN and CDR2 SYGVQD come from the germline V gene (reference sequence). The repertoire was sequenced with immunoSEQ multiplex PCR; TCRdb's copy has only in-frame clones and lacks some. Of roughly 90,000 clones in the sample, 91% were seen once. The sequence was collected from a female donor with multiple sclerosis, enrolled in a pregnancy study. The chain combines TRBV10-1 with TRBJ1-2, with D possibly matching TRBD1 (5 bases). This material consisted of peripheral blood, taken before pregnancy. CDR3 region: CASSEGAGYTF. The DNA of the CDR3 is TGCGCCAGCAGTGAAGGGGCTGGCTACACCTTC.